Below, one T cell receptor (beta chain) is given with its context. The sample belongs to a study of T-cell memory formation after mild COVID-19. The CDR3 consists of 14 residues. With 6 bases clipped from V and 3 bases from J, the junction kept 4 bases outside the gene matches. CDR1 is DFQATT, CDR2 SNEGSKA, per germline (reference sequence). Via MiXCR, TCRdb re-called the 5' RACE reads, giving one row per CDR3 protein. The data contain 400,000 to 500,000 distinct CDR3 sequences, around 20% of them singletons. Sequencing was performed on PBMCs or a T cell subset sorted from them (not recorded which). The chain is built from TRBV20-1 and TRBJ2-2; the match to TRBD2 covers 10 bases. The source is an adult woman who had mild COVID-19 (a few samples of this study predate the infection). Cell type and time point are not known. The CDR3 loop reads CSARTSGDTGELFF. CDR3 sequence (DNA): TGCAGTGCGCGGACTAGCGGAGACACCGGGGAGCTGTTTTTT.